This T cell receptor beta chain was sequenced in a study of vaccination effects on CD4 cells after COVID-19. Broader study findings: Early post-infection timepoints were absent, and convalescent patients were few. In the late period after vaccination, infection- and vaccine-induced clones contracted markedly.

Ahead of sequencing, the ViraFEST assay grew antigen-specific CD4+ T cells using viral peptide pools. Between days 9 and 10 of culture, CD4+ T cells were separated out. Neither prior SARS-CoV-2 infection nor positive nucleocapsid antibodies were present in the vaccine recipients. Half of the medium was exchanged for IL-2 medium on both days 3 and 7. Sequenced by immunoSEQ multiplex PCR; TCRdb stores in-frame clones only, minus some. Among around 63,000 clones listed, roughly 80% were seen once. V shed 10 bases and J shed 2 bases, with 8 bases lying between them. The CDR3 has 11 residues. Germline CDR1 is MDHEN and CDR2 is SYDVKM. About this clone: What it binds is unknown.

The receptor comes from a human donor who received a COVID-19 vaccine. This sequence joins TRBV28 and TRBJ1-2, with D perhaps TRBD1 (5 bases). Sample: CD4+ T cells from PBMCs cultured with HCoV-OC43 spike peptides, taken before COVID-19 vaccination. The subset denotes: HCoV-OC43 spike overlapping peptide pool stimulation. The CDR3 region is CATHRNYGYTF. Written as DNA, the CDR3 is TGTGCCACCCACAGGAACTATGGCTACACCTTC.